This T cell receptor beta chain was obtained from a study of T-cell reconstitution after alpha-beta-depleted transplantation in children. The CDR3 loop spans 16 amino acids. Per the germline V gene, CDR1 is MGHRA and CDR2 is YSYEKL. V was trimmed by 3 bases and J by 0 bases, leaving 12 bases between them. The authors prepared the TCRbeta library with unique molecular identifiers. MiXCR, run by TCRdb on the PCR reads, gives a single entry per CDR3 protein. Of around 440,000 distinct CDR3 sequences in the sample, about 17% were seen once. The chain is built from TRBV4-1 and TRBJ2-4; D may be TRBD1 (5 bases). The starting material was PBMCs, mostly from graft donor cells, obtained 360 days after TCRalphabeta/CD19-depleted stem cell transplant. The source of this sequence is a boy younger than two who had a stem cell transplant for Wiskott-Aldrich syndrome, so the T cells may come from the graft donor. The CDR3 here is CASSHPTVVAKNIQYF. The DNA for the CDR3 is TGCGCCAGCAGCCACCCGACAGTAGTAGCCAAAAACATTCAGTACTTC.